Listed below are T cell receptor beta chains from one sample, sequenced in a study of OX40 agonist ivuxolimab in advanced cancers. Repertoires were generated with immunoSEQ multiplex PCR, while TCRdb's copy carries only in-frame clones and drops some. The sample contains about 86,000 clones, roughly 87% of which appear only once. The source was CD4+ or CD8+ T cells sorted from blood, collected in a trial of the OX40 agonist ivuxolimab. These receptors all stem from an adult with an advanced solid tumor such as melanoma, head and neck, liver or kidney cancer. CDR3s include the opening cysteine and the closing phenylalanine or tryptophan. Each record gives: J gene, clone size, V gene, D gene, CDR3 DNA, CDR3 protein. D genes are given only for firm matches. Only some rows state a clone size, as once, few, many or a class for expanded clones.

TRBJ2-2 | once | TRBV6-1 | NA | TGTGCCAGCAGTGTCGAGGAAACCGGGGAGCTGTTTTTT | CASSVEETGELFF
TRBJ2-6 | once | TRBV28 | NA | TGTGCCACCCCGCTGGACTCTGGGGCCAACGTCCTGACTTTC | CATPLDSGANVLTF
TRBJ2-5 | once | TRBV11-1 | NA | TGTGCCAGCAGCCGGGCCCGGCCCTTCCAAGAGACCCAGTACTTC | CASSRARPFQETQYF
TRBJ1-5 | NA | TRBV7-6 | NA | TGTGCCAGCAGCTTAGTGGTCGGGCGGCCCCAGCATTTT | CASSLVVGRPQHF
TRBJ1-4 | NA | TRBV6-5 | NA | TGTGCCAGCAGAAGAGGGACGGAGGAAAAACTGTTTTTT | CASRRGTEEKLFF
TRBJ1-3 | NA | TRBV7-8 | NA | TGTGCCAGCAGCTTCCTCGGAGACTCTGGAAACACCATATATTTT | CASSFLGDSGNTIYF
TRBJ2-3 | NA | TRBV7-9 | TRBD2 | TGTGCCAGCACAAGGATCCTAGCGGGAGATACGCAGTATTTT | CASTRILAGDTQYF
TRBJ2-1 | NA | TRBV25-1 | NA | TGTGCCAGCAGTTATCGAAATGAGCAGTTCTTC | CASSYRNEQFF
TRBJ1-5 | NA | TRBV5-1 | NA | TGCGCCAGCAGCTTAATTACGGGGGACGATCAGCCCCAGCATTTT | CASSLITGDDQPQHF
TRBJ2-5 | NA | TRBV5-6 | NA | TGTGCCAGCAGCTTGATTAGCCTCCAAGAGACCCAGTACTTC | CASSLISLQETQYF
TRBJ2-5 | NA | TRBV9 | TRBD2 | TGTGCCAGCAGCGTTAGCGGGGGGGCGGGAGAGACCCAGTACTTC | CASSVSGGAGETQYF
TRBJ2-5 | NA | TRBV5-4 | NA | TGTGCCAGCAGCTTGGTTCATGAAGAGACCCAGTACTTC | CASSLVHEETQYF
TRBJ2-7 | NA | TRBV7-2 | NA | TGTGCCAGCAGCCCGGCGTCGGGGGCCTACGAGCAGTACTTC | CASSPASGAYEQYF
TRBJ2-1 | NA | TRBV5-1 | TRBD1 | TGCGCCAGCAGCTGGACAGGGGGCGGGTACAATGAGCAGTTCTTC | CASSWTGGGYNEQFF
TRBJ1-6 | NA | TRBV7-8 | NA | TGTGCCAGCAGCTTAGTTGCGCGGAATTCACCCCTCCACTTT | CASSLVARNSPLHF
TRBJ2-3 | NA | TRBV30 | TRBD1 | TGTGCCGGCCACAGGGGGCGAAGCACAGATACGCAGTATTTT | CAGHRGRSTDTQYF
TRBJ2-3 | NA | TRBV11-2 | TRBD2 | TGTGCCAGCAGCCAGTTAGGGACTATCGCCACAGATACGCAGTATTTT | CASSQLGTIATDTQYF
TRBJ1-1 | NA | TRBV9 | NA | TGTGCCAGCAGCGTAGCTCAGAGAAACACTGAAGCTTTCTTT | CASSVAQRNTEAFF
TRBJ1-4 | NA | TRBV6-5 | TRBD1 | TGTGCCAGCAGCCGAGGGACAGTAGAAAAACTGTTTTTT | CASSRGTVEKLFF
TRBJ1-5 | NA | TRBV6-1 | NA | TGTGCCAGCAGTAAGGGTGTTTGGCCCCAGCATTTT | CASSKGVWPQHF
TRBJ2-2 | NA | TRBV7-9 | NA | TGTGCCAGCACCCTACGAGGTAACCCGAACACCGGGGAGCTGTTTTTT | CASTLRGNPNTGELFF
TRBJ2-1 | once | TRBV10-1 | NA | TGCGCCAGCAGTGAACTTCGACGGGGGGACAGCAATGAGCAGTTCTTC | CASSELRRGDSNEQFF
TRBJ2-1 | many | TRBV29-1 | TRBD1 | TGCAGCGCGGGACAGGGCGATGAGCAGTTCTTC | CSAGQGDEQFF
TRBJ1-5 | NA | TRBV10-3 | TRBD1 | TGTGCCATCAGTCCGGGACAGGGGAATCAACAGCCCCAGCATTTT | CAISPGQGNQQPQHF